This T cell receptor beta chain stems from a study of cytomegalovirus exposure and HLA in healthy donors. Study-wide findings and caveats: A missense DCLRE1C variant was associated with V- and J-gene trimming of TCR beta chains in a later analysis, and an independent cohort replicated the association. An assumption of roughly uniform sequencing depth across donors underlay the presence/absence analyses. As was reported, the classifier diagnosed cytomegalovirus status with high specificity and sensitivity.

Samples came from healthy bone marrow donors. PCR primers comprised 60 Vbeta and 13 Jbeta primers. Assay used: immunoSEQ multiplex PCR; TCRdb lists only in-frame clones, some missing. The sample includes 130,000 to 150,000 clones, about 72% of them seen just once. Trimming pared 6 bases from V and 5 bases from J, leaving 14 bases between. In germline, CDR1 is MDHEN, CDR2 SYDVKM. The CDR3 has 14 residues. In regard to this clone: Antigen: not known.

The chain recombines TRBV28 with TRBJ1-5; possibly TRBD1 for D (6 bases). The clonotype was recovered from a middle-aged man in good health and CMV-seronegative. Sequencing used PBMCs. The CDR3 protein is CASSYAGVDQPQHF. In DNA, the CDR3 is TGTGCCAGCAGCTACGCAGGGGTTGATCAGCCCCAGCATTTT.